This TCR beta chain was sequenced during a study of blood T cells in healthy people across ages. About this clonotype: Germline and junction disagree at one end, which may indicate a read error.

Germline V CDR1 and CDR2: DFQATT, SNEGSKA (reference sequence). CDR3 size: 16 residues. The second PCR ran roughly 6 to 11 cycles with a sample-barcoded 5' primer and J-beta primers. TCRdb reprocessed the 5' RACE reads via MiXCR and lists one record per CDR3 protein. The sample gives 1.5 million or so distinct CDR3 sequences, 42% of which show up once; approximately 7.9% is in the top ten. The receptor's source is a woman younger than 30 in good health. The sample comprised blood. The chain carries TRBV20-1 and TRBJ2-4, with D possibly being TRBD1 (5 bases). The DNA matches TRBJ2-7 better at its end, which makes the J call doubtful. The CDR3 nucleotides are TGCAGTGCTAGAGATCCTATGGGGCCGAGCTCCTGCGAGCAGTACTTC. As protein: CSARDPMGPSSCEQYF.